This paragraph covers one T cell receptor (beta chain) sequence. No antigen is known for it. No much larger clonotype is one base removed from it; base qualities were not supplied. The cohort comprised some 680 healthy bone marrow donors. Cohort members were all nominally healthy when sampled, although unrecorded immune exposures were likely present. The donor was CMV seropositive and was included in the group of 250 to 300 seropositive cohort members. Each donor provided a peripheral blood sample, and peripheral blood mononuclear cells were used for TCR beta sequencing. The Qiagen DNeasy Blood Extraction Kit was used to extract genomic DNA from the blood cell samples. These data originate in a study of cytomegalovirus exposure and HLA in healthy donors (dated by TCRdb to between 2016 and 2019). As for the study more broadly: According to an earlier analysis of 587 of the donors, 200 million or so T cells yielded 90 million to 140 million unique TCR beta sequences and 250 to 350 Gb of sequence data. An early release covering 550 to 700 HLA-typed donors comprised about 300 gigabases of sequencing data and around 80 million unique TCR sequences. Of the roughly 410 genotyped donors, more than 75% were placed in the genetic ancestry cluster associated with self-reported Caucasian donors. The study was designed to test whether signatures of past pathogen exposure could be identified by cataloging public T cell receptors. The study used immunosequencing to profile the T cell repertoires of some 600 subjects and linked those repertoires to cytomegalovirus serostatus. Along with the roughly 670-subject first cohort, a separate validation cohort of 120 different subjects was used. The study combined high-throughput TCR immunosequencing, statistical association of individual TCRs with disease status, and machine learning to predict cytomegalovirus infection status. To study patterns of TCR occurrence, a later analysis re-analyzed previously published TCR beta repertoires from 500 to 850 donors and added high-resolution HLA genotyping. Rather than using new phenotypic data, the later analysis identified candidate immune exposures from TCR beta sequences and from how often those sequences occurred across donors. An earlier analysis of several hundred of the donors used high-throughput TCR beta sequencing to judge whether each TCR beta V gene segment behaved as functional or pseudogenic. Donor age, sex, ethnicity and CMV serostatus were compiled alongside the repertoire data. A later genetic analysis took genome-wide SNP genotypes for about 55% of the roughly 700 donors and used that subset as a discovery cohort. All discovery cohort repertoires had been generated using a single sequencing platform. Class I and class II HLA loci were covered by the typing at four-digit resolution. The number of typed donors differed by locus: about 629-630 for A, B, C, DRB1 and DQB1; 500 to 550 for DQA1; some 610 for DPA1; and some 470 for DPB1. Because of strong linkage in the cohort, roughly five DR-DQ haplotypes were treated as single units for association and clustering. Among over 350 genotyped donors of the cohort, an average of about 240,000 unique TCR beta nucleotide sequences were sequenced per donor, 15% to 20% of them non-productive. What the research found in general, with its limitations: Some IMGT-functional V segments, including TRBV6-2 and TRBV6-3, could not be told apart with the 87-base-pair reads, so those segments were excluded. While some public TCRs were present in many individuals, most TCR sequences turned up only very rarely across donors. Three of the identified cytomegalovirus-associated TCR beta chains were confirmed in vitro to be specific for cytomegalovirus antigens. In a later analysis, the rate of TCR association differed among HLA loci, with DRB1 alleles having the most associated TCRs and HLA-C alleles having the fewest. An earlier analysis of approximately 590 of the donors showed that most TCR beta V segments appeared in productive rearrangements either about 87% or about 30% of the time, which broadly matched IMGT annotations. A later analysis found that HLA-associated TCR beta chains were more clonally expanded and had lower generation probabilities than equally common non-associated chains. Because some donors lacked HLA typing at each locus, the association tests relied only on the typed subset. An association between a missense DCLRE1C variant and V-gene and J-gene trimming of TCR beta chains was found in a later genetic analysis and replicated in an independent cohort. Correlated functional status among segregating V segments might be attributable to linkage disequilibrium, but an unknown experimental factor could not be ruled out. The study listed 150 to 200 TCR beta chains as associated with cytomegalovirus. The earlier analysis of about 600 of the donors excluded approximately 17 rarely observed V segments, including chromosome 9 orphons, because counts were too low. At a false discovery rate of 0.05, a later analysis linked about 16,000 TCR beta sequences to specific HLA alleles. When HLA alleles, especially DR and DQ, strongly co-occurred, attributing TCR associations to individual alleles was difficult. According to a later analysis, parvovirus B19, influenza, CMV and Epstein-Barr virus appeared linked to several top co-occurrence clusters. In a later analysis, most CMV-associated TCR beta chains were found to appear HLA-restricted, with HLA associations seemingly driven largely by CMV exposure. Only TCR beta chains were sequenced in this cohort, and the absence of alpha or paired-chain data limited detectable features. Roughly uniform sequencing depth across donors was assumed in presence/absence analyses, although this assumption may not hold. A cluster of highly shared sequence variants was judged likely to represent a technical artifact of the sequencing pipeline. Compared with the approximately 710-donor mean, donors in an Asian-associated ancestry cluster had fewer N-insertions in productive TCRs, according to a later genetic analysis. CMV serostatus was the only immune exposure information available for the cohort. The classifier was reported to diagnose cytomegalovirus status with high specificity and sensitivity in both the original cohort and the validation cohort. A further reported finding was that TCR beta sequences accurately predicted the HLA-A and HLA-B alleles for most subjects in the first cohort. It was suggested by the authors that the approach could potentially be generalized to other disease states and immunological phenotypes.

At the junction V is shortened by 5 bases and J by 7 bases, with 8 bases in between. As encoded in the germline V gene (reference sequence), CDR1 is PRHDT while CDR2 is FYEKMQ. Taken from cysteine to phenylalanine, the CDR3 has 11 residues. Only the CDR3 part of the read is kept: 33 bases, read in frame from the first base. The receptor library was made with the immunoSEQ multiplex PCR assay. The multiplex PCR relied on a mix of 60 forward primers for TCR Vbeta segments and 13 reverse primers for TCR Jbeta segments. Amplification of the CDR3 region of rearranged TCR beta genes was performed with a multiplex PCR assay on genomic DNA. The Illumina HiSeq System was used to sequence the amplified TCR beta libraries as 87-base-pair reads. The paper's processing steps were these. A later analysis tallied around 82 million unique TCR beta chains across the 610 or so repertoires, and 10 million to 11 million of those chains were shared by two or more donors. Raw reads were error-corrected and collapsed into unique sequences by a nearest-neighbor algorithm in which closely related sequences were merged to remove PCR and sequencing errors. To assign V, D and J gene segments, CDR3 sequences were aligned to IMGT reference sequences. For a sequence to be retained, a match of at least six nucleotides to both a V gene segment and a J gene segment was required. Rearrangements were called productive when the CDR3 lacked stop codons and stayed in frame with V and J; all others were non-productive. CDR3 was defined by IMGT convention, running from the second conserved V-encoded cysteine to the conserved J-encoded phenylalanine. The earlier analysis of about 620 of the donors excluded sequences that lacked an unambiguous match to a single V gene segment. An earlier analysis of 587 of the donors called V segments functional above 56.7% productive rearrangements and segregating when the between-donor standard deviation exceeded 5%. A statistical classification framework was built to diagnose cytomegalovirus status from the catalog of TCR beta chain sequences. In a later analysis, TCR nucleotide sequences were compared against IMGT/GENE-DB human TR gene sequences so that V and J genes could be assigned. A later analysis assigned CDR3 sequences and most-parsimonious VDJ recombination scenarios with the TCRdist pipeline. In a later analysis, each TCR beta chain was defined by its CDR3 amino acid sequence together with its V-gene family, and reads without a unique V-gene family were excluded. In a later analysis, fewer than 650 highly shared, low-generation-probability nucleotide sequences were removed to address suspected cross-contamination and a sequencing artifact. In a later analysis, a clonal expansion index for each public chain was calculated from normalized within-repertoire ranks of inferred template counts. In a later analysis, generation probabilities were computed using a VDJ recombination model fitted to out-of-frame rearrangements, and the results were checked against IGoR. Hypergeometric tests were used in a later analysis to score TCR-TCR, TCR-HLA and TCR-CMV co-occurrence, with a repertoire-size bias correction applied to the TCR pairs. In a later analysis, false discovery rates were estimated by permuting HLA or CMV assignments 20 times. In a later analysis, co-occurring TCRs were grouped using DBSCAN, and TCRdist sequence similarity was added for clustering within HLA-allele-positive subsets. For co-occurrence clustering, repertoires with fewer than 30,000 or more than 120,000 public chains were excluded, along with several repertoires with anomalous nucleotide sharing. TCRdb obtained this table from immuneACCESS and retained in-frame rearrangements with V and J assigned. These tables miss some clones; where compared with another copy, unresolved V genes account for less than half of the shortfall, and the remainder is unexplained. That table furnishes V, J and clone size, whereas the DNA furnished D and trimming. Across this sample there are 95,000 to 110,000 clones, with roughly three quarters seen only once. The ten largest clones capture about a tenth of the sample.

The sequence links TRBV13 to TRBJ1-1, with the D segment identity uncertain. Material for sequencing was PBMCs. The TCR comes from a woman aged 18-29 years in good health and CMV-seropositive. The sequenced DNA: TGTGCCAGCAGCACGGGGAGTGAAGCTTTCTTT. Translated, it reads CASSTGSEAFF. The CDR3, completed at both ends by the reference TRBV13 and TRBJ1-1 genes, gives the full variable domain AAGVIQSPRHLIKEKRETATLKCYPIPRHDTVYWYQQGPGQDPQFLISFYEKMQSDKGSIPDRFSAQQFSDYHSELNMSSLELGDSALYFCASSTGSEAFFGQGTRLTVV.